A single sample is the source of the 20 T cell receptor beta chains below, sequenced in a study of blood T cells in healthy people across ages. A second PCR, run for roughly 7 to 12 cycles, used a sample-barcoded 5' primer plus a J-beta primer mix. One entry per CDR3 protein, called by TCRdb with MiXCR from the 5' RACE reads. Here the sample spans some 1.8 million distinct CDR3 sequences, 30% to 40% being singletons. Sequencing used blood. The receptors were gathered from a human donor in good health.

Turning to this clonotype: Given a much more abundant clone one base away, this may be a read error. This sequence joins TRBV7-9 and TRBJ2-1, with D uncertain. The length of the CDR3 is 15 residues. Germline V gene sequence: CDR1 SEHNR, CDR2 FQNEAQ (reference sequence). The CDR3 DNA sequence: TGTGCCAGCAGCTACACTCGGGCCCCCTACGATGAGCAGTTCTTC. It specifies CASSYTRAPYDEQFF.

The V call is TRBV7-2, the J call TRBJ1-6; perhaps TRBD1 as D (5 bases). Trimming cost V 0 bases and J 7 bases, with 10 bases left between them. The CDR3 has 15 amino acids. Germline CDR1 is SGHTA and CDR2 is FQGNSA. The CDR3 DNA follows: TGTGCCAGCAGCTTAGCTGGACATACCAATTCACCCCTCCACTTT. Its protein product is CASSLAGHTNSPLHF.

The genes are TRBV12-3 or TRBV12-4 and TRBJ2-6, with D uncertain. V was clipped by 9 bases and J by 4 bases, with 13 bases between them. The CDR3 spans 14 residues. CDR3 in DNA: TGTGCCAGTACTCTTCACACGGGGGCCAACGTCCTGACTTTC. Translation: CASTLHTGANVLTF.

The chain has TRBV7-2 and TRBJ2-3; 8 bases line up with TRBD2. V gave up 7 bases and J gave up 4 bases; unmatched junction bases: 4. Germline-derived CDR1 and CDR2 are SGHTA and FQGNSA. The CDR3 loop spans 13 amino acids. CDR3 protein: CASTTGGSDTQYF. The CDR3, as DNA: TGTGCCAGCACGACGGGAGGGTCAGATACGCAGTATTTT.

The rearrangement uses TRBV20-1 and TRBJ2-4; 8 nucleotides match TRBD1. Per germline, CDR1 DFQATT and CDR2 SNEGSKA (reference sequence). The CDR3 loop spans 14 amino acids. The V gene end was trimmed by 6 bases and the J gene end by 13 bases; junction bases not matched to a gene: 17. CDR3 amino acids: CSAGRTGPRYGQYF. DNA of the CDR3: TGCAGTGCGGGTCGGACAGGGCCTCGCTACGGGCAGTACTTC.

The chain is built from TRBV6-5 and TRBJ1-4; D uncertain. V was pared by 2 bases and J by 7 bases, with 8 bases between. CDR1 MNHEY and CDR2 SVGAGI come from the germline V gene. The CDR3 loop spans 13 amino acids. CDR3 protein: CASSYGVGEKLFF. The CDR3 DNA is TGTGCCAGCAGTTACGGGGTCGGTGAAAAACTGTTTTTT.

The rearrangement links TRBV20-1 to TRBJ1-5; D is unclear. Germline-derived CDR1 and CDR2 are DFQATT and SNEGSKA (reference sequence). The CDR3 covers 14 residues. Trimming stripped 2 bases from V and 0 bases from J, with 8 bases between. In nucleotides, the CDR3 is TGCAGTGCTAGACCGCAGATTAGCAATCAGCCCCAGCATTTT. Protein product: CSARPQISNQPQHF.

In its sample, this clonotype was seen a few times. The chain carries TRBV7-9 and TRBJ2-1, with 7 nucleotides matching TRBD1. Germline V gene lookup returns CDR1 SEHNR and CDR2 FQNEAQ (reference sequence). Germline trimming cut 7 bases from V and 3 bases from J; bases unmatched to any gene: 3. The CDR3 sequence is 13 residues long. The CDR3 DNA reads TGTGCCAGCAAACGACAGGGCTACAATGAGCAGTTCTTC. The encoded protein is CASKRQGYNEQFF. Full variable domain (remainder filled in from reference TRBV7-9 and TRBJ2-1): DTGVSQNPRHKITKRGQNVTFRCDPISEHNRLYWYRQTLGQGPEFLTYFQNEAQLEKSRLLSDRFSAERPKGSFSTLEIQRTEQGDSAMYLCASKRQGYNEQFFGPGTRLTVL.

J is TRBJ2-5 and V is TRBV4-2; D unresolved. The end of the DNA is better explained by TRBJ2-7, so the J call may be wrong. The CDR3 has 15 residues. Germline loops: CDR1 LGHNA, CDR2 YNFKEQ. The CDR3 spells CASSQGGVLDDEQYF. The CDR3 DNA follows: TGTGCCAGCAGCCAAGGTGGGGTCCTGGACGACGAGCAGTACTTC.

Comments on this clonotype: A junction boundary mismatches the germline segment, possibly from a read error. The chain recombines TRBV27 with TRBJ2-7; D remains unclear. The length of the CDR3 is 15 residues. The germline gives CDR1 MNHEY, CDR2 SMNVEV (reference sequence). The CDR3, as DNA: TGTGCCAACAGTTTGGGTGGACCCAACTCCTACGAGCAGTACTTC. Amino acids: CANSLGGPNSYEQYF.

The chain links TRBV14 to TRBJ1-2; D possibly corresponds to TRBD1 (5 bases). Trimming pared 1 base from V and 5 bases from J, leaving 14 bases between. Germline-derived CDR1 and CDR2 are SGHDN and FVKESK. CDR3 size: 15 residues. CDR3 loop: CASSQVASQGYGYTF. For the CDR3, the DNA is TGTGCCAGCAGCCAAGTGGCAAGTCAGGGATATGGCTACACCTTC.

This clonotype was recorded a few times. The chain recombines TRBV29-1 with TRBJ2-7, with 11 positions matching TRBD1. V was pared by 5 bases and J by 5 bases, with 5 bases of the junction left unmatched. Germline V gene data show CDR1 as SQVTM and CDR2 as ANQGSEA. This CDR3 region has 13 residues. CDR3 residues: CSVMRTGGNEQYF. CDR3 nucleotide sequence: TGCAGCGTTATGCGGACAGGGGGCAACGAGCAGTACTTC.

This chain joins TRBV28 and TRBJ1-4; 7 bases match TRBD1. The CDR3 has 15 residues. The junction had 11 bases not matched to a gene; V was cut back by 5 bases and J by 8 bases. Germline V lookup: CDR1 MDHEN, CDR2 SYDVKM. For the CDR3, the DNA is TGTGCCAGCAGTGAGGTGGGACAGAGGGAAGAAAAACTGTTTTTT. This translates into CASSEVGQREEKLFF.

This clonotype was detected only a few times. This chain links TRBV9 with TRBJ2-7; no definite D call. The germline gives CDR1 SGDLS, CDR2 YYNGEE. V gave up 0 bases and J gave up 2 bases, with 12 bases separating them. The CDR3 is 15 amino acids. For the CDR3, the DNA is TGTGCCAGCAGCGTAGGTATTGCGCGGACCTACGAGCAGTACTTC. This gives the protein CASSVGIARTYEQYF.

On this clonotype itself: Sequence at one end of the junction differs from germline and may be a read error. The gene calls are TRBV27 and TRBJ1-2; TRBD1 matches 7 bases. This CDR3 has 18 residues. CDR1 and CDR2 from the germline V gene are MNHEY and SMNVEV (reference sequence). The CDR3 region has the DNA TGTGCCGGCAGGCCAGACTCGACAGGGCCCTCGGTTATATATGGCTACACCTTC. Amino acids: CAGRPDSTGPSVIYGYTF.

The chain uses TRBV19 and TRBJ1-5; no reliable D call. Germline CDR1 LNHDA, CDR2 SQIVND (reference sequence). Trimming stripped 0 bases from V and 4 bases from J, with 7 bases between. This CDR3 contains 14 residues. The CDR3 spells CASSIEAANQPQHF. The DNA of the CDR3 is TGTGCCAGTAGTATAGAGGCAGCAAATCAGCCCCAGCATTTT.

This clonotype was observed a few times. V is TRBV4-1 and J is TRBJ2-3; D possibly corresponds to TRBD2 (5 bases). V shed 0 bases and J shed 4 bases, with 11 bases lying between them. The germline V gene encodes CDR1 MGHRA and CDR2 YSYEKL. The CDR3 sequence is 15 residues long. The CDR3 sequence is CASSQDWVASDTQYF. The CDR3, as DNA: TGCGCCAGCAGCCAAGATTGGGTAGCGTCAGATACGCAGTATTTT.

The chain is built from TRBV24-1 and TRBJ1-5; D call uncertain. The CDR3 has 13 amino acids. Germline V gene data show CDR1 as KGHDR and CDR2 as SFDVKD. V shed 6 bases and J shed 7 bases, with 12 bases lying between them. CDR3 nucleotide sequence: TGTGCCACCAGTATAGGGTTAGGGCAGCCCCAGCATTTT. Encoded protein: CATSIGLGQPQHF.

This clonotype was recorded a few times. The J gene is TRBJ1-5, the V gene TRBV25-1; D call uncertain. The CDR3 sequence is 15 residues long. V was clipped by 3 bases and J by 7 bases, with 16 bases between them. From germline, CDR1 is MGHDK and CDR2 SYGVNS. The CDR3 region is CASSERSAAEQPQHF. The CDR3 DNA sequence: TGTGCCAGCAGTGAGCGGTCCGCCGCCGAGCAGCCCCAGCATTTT.

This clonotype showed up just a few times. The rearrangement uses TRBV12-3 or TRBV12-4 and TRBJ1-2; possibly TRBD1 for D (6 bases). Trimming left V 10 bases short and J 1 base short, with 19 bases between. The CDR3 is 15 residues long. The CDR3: CAIIGRGTYNYGYTF. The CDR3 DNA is TGTGCCATAATTGGGAGGGGGACTTATAACTATGGCTACACCTTC.